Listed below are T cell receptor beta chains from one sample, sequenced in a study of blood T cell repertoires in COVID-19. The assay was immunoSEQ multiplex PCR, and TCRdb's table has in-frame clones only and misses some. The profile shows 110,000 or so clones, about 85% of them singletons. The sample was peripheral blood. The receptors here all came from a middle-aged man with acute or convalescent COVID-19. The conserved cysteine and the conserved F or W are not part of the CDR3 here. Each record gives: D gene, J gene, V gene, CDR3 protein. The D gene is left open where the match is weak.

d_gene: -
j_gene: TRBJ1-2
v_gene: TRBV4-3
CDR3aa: ASSQGREDGYT

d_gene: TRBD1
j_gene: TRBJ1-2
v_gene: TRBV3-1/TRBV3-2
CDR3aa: ASSRGITGGHYGYT

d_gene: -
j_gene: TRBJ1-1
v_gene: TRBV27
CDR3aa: ASSLKWAQTTEAF

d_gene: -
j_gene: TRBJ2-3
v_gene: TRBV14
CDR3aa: ASSPTTGFGTQY

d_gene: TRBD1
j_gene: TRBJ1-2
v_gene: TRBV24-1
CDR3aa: ATSEAGTGAYGYT

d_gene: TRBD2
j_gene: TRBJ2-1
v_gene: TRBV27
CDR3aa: ASSSTSGRIDNEQF

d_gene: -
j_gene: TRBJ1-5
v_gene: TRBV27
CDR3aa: ASSSYSGDPQPQH

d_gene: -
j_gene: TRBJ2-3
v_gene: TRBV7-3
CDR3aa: ASSLGGSGDTQY

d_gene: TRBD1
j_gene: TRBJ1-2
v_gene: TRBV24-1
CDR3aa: ATSDEGQGRGYGYT

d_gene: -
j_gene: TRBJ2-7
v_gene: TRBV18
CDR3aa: ASSIQGRDNDEQY

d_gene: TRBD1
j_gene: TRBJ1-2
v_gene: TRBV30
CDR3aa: ARTGGNGYT

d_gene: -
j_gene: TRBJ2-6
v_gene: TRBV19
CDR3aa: ASSSGGGNVLT

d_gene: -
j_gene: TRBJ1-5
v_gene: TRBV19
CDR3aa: ASSSRAPNQPQH

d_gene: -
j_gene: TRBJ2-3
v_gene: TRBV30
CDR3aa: AWSVRDTQY

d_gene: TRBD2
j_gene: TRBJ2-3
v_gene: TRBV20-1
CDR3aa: SGGDTDTQY

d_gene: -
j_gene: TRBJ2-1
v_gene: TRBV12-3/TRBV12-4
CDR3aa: ASGSGEQF

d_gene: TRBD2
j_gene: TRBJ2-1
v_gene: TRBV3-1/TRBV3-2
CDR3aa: ASSQLGGTYNEQF

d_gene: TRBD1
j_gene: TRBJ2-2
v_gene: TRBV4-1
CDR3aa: ASSLQPGQGYTGELF

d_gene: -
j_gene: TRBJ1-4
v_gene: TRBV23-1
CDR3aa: ASSQSGATNEKLF

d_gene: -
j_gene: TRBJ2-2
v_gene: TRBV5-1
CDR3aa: ASSLAGGRENTGELF

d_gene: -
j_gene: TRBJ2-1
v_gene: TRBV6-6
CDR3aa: ASSYSQGSHEQF

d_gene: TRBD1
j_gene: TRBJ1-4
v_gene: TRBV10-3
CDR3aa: AISDQGTDEKLF

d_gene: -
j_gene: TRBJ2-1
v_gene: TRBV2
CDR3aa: ASSEQGYNEQF

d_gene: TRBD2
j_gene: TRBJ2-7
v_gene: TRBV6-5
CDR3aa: ASTGLAGYPYEQY

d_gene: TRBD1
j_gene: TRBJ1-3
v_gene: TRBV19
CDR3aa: ASSRTGGYGNTIY